This T cell receptor beta chain was obtained from a study of blood T cell repertoires in COVID-19. Study background: Acute and convalescent COVID-19 specimens originated in the United States, Italy and Spain.

Libraries were prepared by immunoSEQ multiplex PCR; TCRdb keeps only in-frame clonotypes and omits some of them. Of about 89,000 clones detected, roughly 80% appear once; the ten largest clones hold 6.3%. V gave up 5 bases and J gave up 1 base, with 8 bases separating them. Looked up from germline, CDR1 is SGHTA and CDR2 is FQGTGA. The CDR3 runs 13 residues. This receptor was taken from a man between 70 and 80 years old with COVID-19, enrolled during active disease. The chain carries TRBV7-3 and TRBJ1-2; D gene ambiguous. Sequenced input: peripheral blood. CDR3 amino acids: CASSTDINYGYTF. The CDR3 DNA reads TGTGCCAGCAGCACAGACATTAACTATGGCTACACCTTC.